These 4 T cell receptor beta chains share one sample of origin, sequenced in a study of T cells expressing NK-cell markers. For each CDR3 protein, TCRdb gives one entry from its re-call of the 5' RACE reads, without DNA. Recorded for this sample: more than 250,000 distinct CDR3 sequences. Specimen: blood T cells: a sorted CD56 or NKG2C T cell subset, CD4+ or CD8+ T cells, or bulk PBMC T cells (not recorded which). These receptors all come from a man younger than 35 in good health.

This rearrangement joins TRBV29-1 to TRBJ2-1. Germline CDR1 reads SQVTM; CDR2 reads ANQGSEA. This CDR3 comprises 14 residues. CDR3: CSVEGQAAYNEQFF.

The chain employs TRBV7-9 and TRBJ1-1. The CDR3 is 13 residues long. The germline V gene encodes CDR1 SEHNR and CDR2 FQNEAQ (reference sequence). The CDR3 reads CASSLDAEEEAFF.

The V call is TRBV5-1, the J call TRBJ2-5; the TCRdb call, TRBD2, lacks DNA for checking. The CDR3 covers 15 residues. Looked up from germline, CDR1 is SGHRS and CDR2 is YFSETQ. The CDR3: CASSSRTSVGETQYF.

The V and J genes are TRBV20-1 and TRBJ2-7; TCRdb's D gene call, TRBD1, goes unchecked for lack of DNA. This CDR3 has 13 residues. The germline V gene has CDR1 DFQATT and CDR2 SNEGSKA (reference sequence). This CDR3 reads CSALGQGSYEQYF.